This T cell receptor (beta chain) was captured by sequencing in a study of long-term antiretroviral therapy in people with HIV. HIV-positive participants were all treated in the United States. It was version v3.0 of the immunoSEQ assay that was run at survey level. Produced via immunoSEQ multiplex PCR; TCRdb's table is partial and in-frame only. Of approximately 24,000 clones detected, 90% to 95% appear once; the ten largest clones hold less than 2.5%. The CDR3 runs 12 residues. Trimming pared 5 bases from V and 0 bases from J, leaving 2 bases between. Germline V lookup: CDR1 GTSNPN, CDR2 SVGIG (reference sequence).

The rearrangement uses TRBV30 and TRBJ2-6; no clear D. The source material was unsorted PBMCs, sampled around 5 years after starting antiretroviral therapy. The TCR originated in a woman aged 45-60 years with HIV. CDR3 DNA sequence: TGTGCCTGGTCCTCTGGGGCCAACGTCCTGACTTTC. Protein product: CAWSSGANVLTF.